The clone carrying this TCR beta chain was detected many times. Its matching antigen is unknown. These data are taken from a study of T cell repertoires in cytomegalovirus infection. Study details: Recently identified HLA-C-restricted CMV epitopes were used, and well-studied HLA-B-restricted CMV epitopes were used as well. Indicated by public TCR beta signatures were CMV infection and matching HLA type.

Each CDR3 protein is one row after TCRdb ran MiXCR on the reads. This table holds fewer than 950,000 distinct CDR3 sequences, over 25% found once. CDR1 is SGHVS, CDR2 FNYEAQ, per germline. CDR3 length: 18 amino acids. The ends were cut back, 4 bases at V and 0 bases at J, with 19 bases in the middle. The study's findings and limits: Totalled public TCR beta family frequency picked out people who carried CMV plus the relevant HLA. Dominating the ex vivo response were TCR beta clonotypes that were CMV-specific and HLA-C-restricted.

The TCR sequence derives from a human donor in good health (CMV status not recorded). Some clones in this sample may be carry-over from other donors' samples. This rearrangement joins TRBV7-6 to TRBJ1-5, with no clear D. The sample here was cultured CD8+ T cells from PBMCs, taken from culture after CMV antigen stimulation. CDR3 DNA sequence: TGTGCCAGCAGCTCACTAAAAGGCGAATCCCATAGCAATCAGCCCCAGCATTTT. Translated, it gives CASSSLKGESHSNQPQHF.